This T cell receptor (beta chain) was recorded in a study of CD8+CD57+ T cells in acquired aplastic anemia. Study at large: CD4+ and CD8+ cells, once sorted, gave DNA averaging about 3 ug. Study-wide points: Patients and controls shared some 29 CD8+ CDR3 sequences, which appeared highly expressed in patients and within their immunodominant clones. No significant patient-versus-control difference appeared in CD8+ Simpson's diversity.

The CDR3 contains 15 residues. The V gene's germline CDR1 is DFQATT and CDR2 SNEGSKA (reference sequence). Points on this clonotype: Its antigen is not identified.

According to the study, genomic DNA was the template for TCR beta VDJ and CDR3 profiling. TCRdb recomputed calls from the reads with MiXCR, one row per CDR3 protein. The sample includes some 290,000 distinct CDR3 sequences, 55% to 65% seen only once; the top ten take less than 9.5%. The source material was sorted CD4+, CD8+, or CD8+CD57+ T cells (not recorded which) from PBMCs. The chain carries TRBV20-1 and TRBJ2-7; the match to TRBD1 covers 8 bases. The tail of the sequence fits TRBJ2-1 better, so the J call may be wrong. The origin of this receptor is a human donor with severe aplastic anemia or a healthy control (not recorded which). The CDR3: CSANDRTGPHNEQFF. CDR3 bases: TGCAGTGCTAACGACAGGACAGGGCCCCACAATGAGCAGTTCTTC.